This passage covers 5 T cell receptor beta chains from one sample sequenced in a study of Ad26.COV2.S vaccination and SARS-CoV-2 variants. TCRdb's table, derived via immunoSEQ multiplex PCR, lists solely in-frame clones and lacks some. The sample records about 410,000 clones, 89% being singletons. The treatment is: approximately 18 received Ad26.COV2.S at low or high dose, single or two shots; several received placebo; per-sample allocation not given. Sampling occurred on day 63 after the first vaccine or placebo injection. The sequencing here drew on peripheral blood, taken in a trial of Ad26.COV2.S vaccine versus placebo. These receptors came from a person between 18 and 59 years old who received the Ad26.COV2.S COVID-19 vaccine or a placebo.

The genes are TRBV3-1 (or the pseudogene TRBV3-2) and TRBJ1-1; D is unresolved. The CDR3 totals 15 residues. Trimming cost V 5 bases and J 0 bases, with 13 bases left between them. Germline assignment: CDR1 LGHDT and CDR2 YNNKEL (reference sequence). Here the CDR3 DNA reads TGTGCCAGCAGCTGGCGGGCCAGGCTGAACACTGAAGCTTTCTTT. This encodes CASSWRARLNTEAFF.

The V and J genes are TRBV6-5 and TRBJ2-2; no reliable D call. V shed 4 bases and J shed 2 bases, with 8 bases lying between them. There are 14 residues in the CDR3. Germline V gene data show CDR1 as MNHEY and CDR2 as SVGAGI. This CDR3 reads CASSLAINTGELFF. CDR3 DNA sequence: TGTGCCAGCAGTTTGGCAATTAACACCGGGGAGCTGTTTTTT.

The chain couples TRBV28 to TRBJ1-2; a weak D match, TRBD1 (5 bases). The germline CDR1 and CDR2 sequences are MDHEN and SYDVKM. The CDR3 runs 15 residues. Deletions cut 1 base from V and 2 bases from J, with 11 bases between. CDR3 coding DNA: TGTGCCAGCAGTTTATTGGCAGGGAGAAACTATGGCTACACCTTC. Protein sequence: CASSLLAGRNYGYTF.

The table lists this clone with a count of one. The chain uses TRBV4-1 and TRBJ2-2; D may be TRBD2 (5 bases). Trimming left V 0 bases short and J 6 bases short, with 8 bases between. The germline CDR1 and CDR2 sequences are MGHRA and YSYEKL. The CDR3 length is 14 residues. CDR3 region: CASSQEDGAGELFF. As DNA, the CDR3 is TGCGCCAGCAGCCAAGAAGACGGGGCCGGGGAGCTGTTTTTT.

The CDR3 DNA sequence: TGTGCCAGCAGCCAGGCCCGGCTAGCGGGAGCGTCAGAGACCCAGTACTTC. Its protein product is CASSQARLAGASETQYF. The chain couples TRBV14 to TRBJ2-5, with 10 bases lining up with TRBD2. CDR3 length equals 17 residues. The germline V gene encodes CDR1 SGHDN and CDR2 FVKESK. After removal of 3 bases from V and 4 bases from J, the junction contained 11 bases not matched to a gene.